This TCR beta chain originates from a study of tumor-infiltrating lymphocytes in oesophageal squamous cell carcinoma (TCRdb year 2016). Libraries were made using PCR. Sequenced using an Illumina HiSeq 2000. The public reads were reprocessed in TCRdb via fastp at Q25 and MiXCR, keeping in-frame beta chains. Identical CDR3 proteins give one entry, which carries the most common genes and DNA. Counted in this sample were roughly 17,000 distinct CDR3 sequences; about 51% of them appeared once. The top ten hold less than 55% of the sample. This clonotype was found a few times. This clone's antigen is unknown. No much larger clone exists at a distance of one base, and base qualities are not known. The CDR3, cysteine through phenylalanine, is 13 amino acids long. Only the CDR3 portion is preserved as DNA: 39 bases, with reading frame beginning at the first base. V is reduced by 5 bases and J by 13 bases, leaving a spacing of 18 bases between them. From the germline V gene, CDR1 is SGHAT and CDR2 is FQNNGV.

The rearranged segments are TRBV11-2 and TRBJ2-1; TRBD1 might be the D gene, on 6 matching bases. The clonotype comes from a female donor with esophageal squamous cell carcinoma. Source material: normal esophageal tissue next to the tumor. The bases are TGTGCCAGCAGCCGGAACAGGGCCGAGGGACAGTTCTTC. Translated, this gives CASSRNRAEGQFF.